The present entry profiles one T cell receptor beta chain with its context. The CDR3 sequence is 14 residues long. Per germline, CDR1 SGDLS and CDR2 YYNGEE. V dropped 4 bases and J dropped 7 bases, with 18 bases sitting between them. TCRdb re-called the RT-PCR reads through MiXCR, storing one row per CDR3 protein. Among around 700,000 distinct CDR3 sequences listed, approximately 15% were seen once. The clonotype was recovered from a female donor in good health, serving as a healthy control. Sequenced sample: memory CD4+ T cells from blood. This chain links TRBV9 with TRBJ2-7, with D possibly called TRBD1 or TRBD2 (5 bases each). The CDR3 region has the DNA TGTGCCAGCAGCCCCCGAGGGGCCCCCTTGGAGCAGTACTTC. This gives the protein CASSPRGAPLEQYF.